This record looks at one TCR beta chain sequence and its context. No antigen is known for it. The input lacks base qualities; no much larger clone sits a single base away. This specimen comes from a study of OX40 agonist ivuxolimab in advanced cancers. About the study as a whole: Ivuxolimab was a fully human IgG2 agonistic monoclonal antibody targeting the costimulatory receptor OX40 (CD134). A male proportion of 82.7% and a mean age of about 60 years, ranging from 23 to 79, were recorded for the dose-escalation cohort. Partial responses occurred in three dose-escalation patients, of whom one had hepatocellular carcinoma and two had cutaneous melanoma. The point of sequencing TCRbeta in the periphery was to test whether ivuxolimab changed TCR sequence diversity and drove clonal T-cell expansion. Of the roughly 53 patients in dose escalation, about 20 had hepatocellular carcinoma, roughly 15 had melanoma, 9 had renal cell carcinoma and 9 had head and neck cancer. The paper covers the monotherapy dose-escalation part of the phase I ivuxolimab trial, which included N ≈ 57 patients. Patients were allowed to have had prior anti-PD-1, anti-PD-L1 or anti-CTLA-4 therapy, and 40% of the dose-escalation patients had been treated with checkpoint inhibitors. Intravenous ivuxolimab was administered to patients every 2 weeks at six dose levels: 0.01, 0.1, 0.3, 1.5, 3 and 10 mg/kg.

CDR1 and CDR2 are drawn from the germline V gene: MNHEY, SVGAGI. The CDR3 holds 13 amino acids from the cysteine to the phenylalanine. CDR3 DNA is the only sequence kept; it has 39 bases, read in frame from the first base. V and J are truncated by 9 bases and 6 bases respectively, leaving an intervening sequence of 14 bases. Patients with a history of autoimmune disease or receiving systemic immunosuppression were excluded from the trial. Peripheral blood for TCR sequencing was collected from all dose cohorts at baseline, on cycle 4 day 1, and on cycle 7 day 1. Samples were obtained from an open-label, multicenter, first-in-human phase I dose-escalation trial of ivuxolimab. Adults with locally advanced or metastatic melanoma, renal cell, hepatocellular, or head and neck squamous cell carcinoma were enrolled in the trial. Before TCR sequencing, CD4+ T cells and CD8+ T cells from peripheral blood were sorted into separate populations.

What the authors observed across the whole study: After ivuxolimab, more expanded clones were found on average in CD8+ T cells than in CD4+ T cells. Low levels of normalized T-cell clonal expansion were also seen in some nonresponding patients. In the 0.1-3.0 mg/kg groups, partial responders had among the lowest normalized peripheral clonal expansion, particularly in CD8+ T cells. Clonal expansion of both CD4+ and CD8+ blood T cells was observed from baseline to week 6 at doses 0.1 to 3.0 mg/kg. Antigen specificity was not determined for the clonally expanded peripheral T cells.

For sequencing of the TCRbeta CDR3 region, genomic DNA was extracted from the sorted cells. The immunoSEQ Assay was used to sequence the TCRbeta CDR3 regions. The immuneACCESS repertoire file appears here via TCRdb, limited to in-frame rearrangements. These files lack a portion of the clones; in checked studies, under half of the deficit traces to unresolved V genes, and the cause of the others is not known. Recorded for this sample are tens of thousands of clones; approximately 84% of them occurred a single time. Around 13% of the sample is in the top ten clones. This sequence uses TRBV6-5 and TRBJ1-4, and perhaps TRBD1 as D gene, on 5 matching bases. The source material was CD4+ or CD8+ T cells sorted from blood, sampled in a trial of the OX40 agonist ivuxolimab. This receptor was obtained from an adult with an advanced solid tumor such as melanoma, head and neck, liver or kidney cancer. The encoded CDR3 is CASRRQGDEKLFF. The DNA sequence reads TGTGCCAGTCGCCGTCAGGGAGATGAAAAACTGTTTTTT.